Below, 11 T cell receptor beta chains from the same sample are listed, as sequenced in a study of T-cell memory formation after mild COVID-19. TCRdb re-called the 5' RACE reads with MiXCR, one entry per CDR3 protein. The sample lists tens of thousands of distinct CDR3 sequences; roughly 15% were seen once. The sequenced sample was PBMCs or a T cell subset sorted from them (not recorded which). The source of these receptors is an adult who had mild COVID-19 (a few samples of this study predate the infection). Cell type and time point are not known.

The chain is built from TRBV12-3 or TRBV12-4 and TRBJ2-1, with D perhaps matching TRBD2 (7 bases). V lost 4 bases and J lost 10, with 14 bases in between. The CDR3 has 13 amino acids. The DNA of the CDR3 is TGTGCCAGCAGTTCTGGGGGAGGGGGAGAGCAGTTCTTC. This encodes CASSSGGGGEQFF.

In its sample, this clonotype is medium-sized. The chain links TRBV20-1 to TRBJ2-3, with 9 nucleotides matching TRBD2. Trimming removed 5 bases from V and 4 bases from J; junction bases left unmatched: 10. The length of the CDR3 is 15 residues. Germline V lookup: CDR1 DFQATT, CDR2 SNEGSKA (reference sequence). CDR3 bases: TGCAGTGCTGGACAGATCGGCGGGGGGGCAGATACGCAGTATTTT. It translates to CSAGQIGGGADTQYF.

This clonotype has ten or more counts. The chain employs TRBV12-3 or TRBV12-4 and TRBJ2-5, with 14 nucleotides matching TRBD2. This CDR3 has 18 residues. The ends lost 5 bases at V and 5 bases at J; junction bases unmatched: 13. The CDR3 DNA follows: TGTGCCAGCAGTCCCGGACTAGCGGGGGGCGGCATCCGGGAGACCCAGTACTTC. It encodes CASSPGLAGGGIRETQYF.

This clonotype was counted a single time. With a much larger clone just one base away, this may be a read error. The chain has TRBV29-1 and TRBJ2-1; the match to TRBD1 covers 8 bases. This CDR3 contains 16 residues. CDR1 is SQVTM and CDR2 is ANQGSEA in the germline V gene. The CDR3 sequence: CSGETGDRSSYNEQFF. The CDR3, as DNA: TGCAGCGGTGAAACAGGGGACAGGAGCTCCTACAATGAGCAGTTCTTC.

This clonotype showed up just a few times. The V and J genes are TRBV5-5 and TRBJ1-1; possibly TRBD1 for D (6 bases). The germline V gene encodes CDR1 SGHKS and CDR2 YYEKEE (reference sequence). Trimming took 2 bases from V and 5 from J, leaving 16 bases between them. The CDR3 loop spans 15 amino acids. The CDR3 sequence: CASSFLLQGRTEAFF. The CDR3 nucleotides are TGTGCCAGCAGCTTTCTCCTTCAGGGGCGGACTGAAGCTTTCTTT. The full variable domain, rest sourced from reference TRBV5-5 and TRBJ1-1, is DAGVTQSPTHLIKTRGQQVTLRCSPISGHKSVSWYQQVLGQGPQFIFQYYEKEERGRGNFPDRFSARQFPNYSSELNVNALLLGDSALYLCASSFLLQGRTEAFFGQGTRLTVV.

This clonotype has ten or more counts. The chain is built from TRBV30 and TRBJ2-7; maybe TRBD2 (5 bases). CDR1 and CDR2 from the germline V gene are GTSNPN and SVGIG (reference sequence). This CDR3 spans 12 amino acids. The V and J ends lost 3 bases and 6 bases respectively, with 12 bases between them. The CDR3 DNA reads TGTGCCTGGAGGGCAGGTGGACTCGAGCAGTACTTC. It encodes CAWRAGGLEQYF.

At least ten counts were recorded for this clonotype. The V call is TRBV10-3, the J call TRBJ1-1; D uncertain. The CDR3 loop spans 13 amino acids. V was trimmed by 7 bases and J by 0 bases, leaving 9 bases between them. Per the germline V gene, CDR1 is ENHRY and CDR2 is SYGVKD. Written as DNA, the CDR3 is TGTGCCATCACTTCCAGATTGAACACTGAAGCTTTCTTT. Translating it yields CAITSRLNTEAFF.

The V call is TRBV7-8, the J call TRBJ2-5; D perhaps matches TRBD1 (7 bases). This CDR3 comprises 15 residues. V was cut by 0 bases and J by 5 bases, with 13 bases left in between. Germline V lookup: CDR1 SGHVS, CDR2 FQNEAQ. The chain's CDR3 is CASSLAGSGGETQYF. In DNA form, the CDR3 reads TGTGCCAGCAGCTTAGCGGGATCAGGGGGGGAGACCCAGTACTTC. Supplemented by reference TRBV7-8 and TRBJ2-5, the full variable domain reads GAGVSQSPRYKVAKRGQDVALRCDPISGHVSLFWYQQALGQGPEFLTYFQNEAQLDKSGLPSDRFFAERPEGSVSTLKIQRTQQEDSAVYLCASSLAGSGGETQYFGPGTRLLVL.

This clonotype was seen at least ten times. V usage is TRBV20-1 and J usage is TRBJ2-3; no firm D call. Germline V gene sequence: CDR1 DFQATT, CDR2 SNEGSKA (reference sequence). Trimming removed 6 bases from V and 2 bases from J, with 9 bases in between. The CDR3 loop spans 12 amino acids. CDR3 in DNA: TGCAGTGCCGACCTCTTCACAGATACGCAGTATTTT. This gives the protein CSADLFTDTQYF.

This clonotype was seen ten or more times. The chain uses TRBV11-2 and TRBJ1-1; 8 nucleotides align to TRBD1. V lost 5 bases, J lost 0 bases, and 2 bases stayed unmatched. The germline gives CDR1 SGHAT, CDR2 FQNNGV. CDR3 length: 14 residues. DNA for the CDR3: TGTGCCAGCAGCCCGACAGGGGTGAACACTGAAGCTTTCTTT. Translated: CASSPTGVNTEAFF.

This clonotype appeared a few times. The chain recombines TRBV7-6 with TRBJ2-3, with D tentatively TRBD2 (6 bases). Germline CDR1 is SGHVS and CDR2 is FNYEAQ. There are 16 residues in the CDR3. The germline V and J ends were trimmed by 4 bases and 0 bases, with 14 bases remaining between them. CDR3 nucleotide sequence: TGTGCCAGCAGCTCAGAGATAAGCGGGAGCACAGATACGCAGTATTTT. This gives the protein CASSSEISGSTDTQYF. The variable domain in full, completed from reference TRBV7-6 and TRBJ2-3, reads GAGVSQSPRYKVTKRGQDVALRCDPISGHVSLYWYRQALGQGPEFLTYFNYEAQQDKSGLPNDRFSAERPEGSISTLTIQRTEQRDSAMYRCASSSEISGSTDTQYFGPGTRLTVL.